These 24 T cell receptor beta chains originate from one sample sequenced in a study of shared clonotypes between healthy human individuals. Using immunoSEQ multiplex PCR, the repertoire was profiled, and TCRdb retains in-frame clones only, with some absent. The sample lists some 2,100,000 clones; about 92% were seen once. Positive CCR7 selection of CD45RO-negative cells yielded the naive CD8 cells, and terminally differentiated effector memory CD45RA+ cells were excluded. Sequencing input: naive CD8+ T cells from PBMCs. All receptors derive from a man aged 18 to 30 in good health. Some clones in this sample may be carry-over from other donors' samples.

This chain connects TRBV29-1 to TRBJ1-3, with unresolved D. V lost 1 base to trimming and J lost 6 bases, with 13 bases between them. The CDR3 runs to 14 residues. Germline CDR1 and CDR2: SQVTM and ANQGSEA. The CDR3 DNA reads TGCAGCGTTGAAGGTGGTGGGAACTTAAACACCATATATTTT. Protein sequence: CSVEGGGNLNTIYF.

To note about this clone: Distinct nucleotide sequences in the sample also encode this CDR3. The chain recombines TRBV4-1 with TRBJ1-1; tentatively, D is TRBD1 (6 bases). The CDR3 loop spans 13 amino acids. Germline CDR1 reads MGHRA; CDR2 reads YSYEKL. With 1 base removed from V and 6 bases from J, the gap between germline ends came to 9 bases. In DNA form, the CDR3 reads TGCGCCAGCAGCCAAGTAGGGGGTCCTGAAGCTTTCTTT. Its protein is CASSQVGGPEAFF.

The chain couples TRBV9 to TRBJ2-1; 13 positions agree with TRBD2. V was pared by 1 base and J by 3 bases, with 7 bases of the junction left unmatched. CDR3 size: 18 residues. The germline CDR1 and CDR2 sequences are SGDLS and YYNGEE. CDR3 nucleotides: TGTGCCAGCAGCGTACAAGGACTAGCGGGAGTAGTCTACAATGAGCAGTTCTTC. This encodes CASSVQGLAGVVYNEQFF.

The rearrangement joins TRBV7-9 to TRBJ2-7, with D maybe TRBD1 (6 bases). V shed 5 bases and J shed 3 bases, with 14 bases lying between them. CDR1 and CDR2 from the germline V gene are SEHNR and FQNEAQ (reference sequence). This CDR3 region has 14 residues. For the CDR3, the DNA is TGTGCCAGCAGCCTCCGCAGGGGCGTCTACGAGCAGTACTTC. It translates to CASSLRRGVYEQYF.

This chain joins TRBV19 and TRBJ2-5; D gene uncertain. The length of the CDR3 is 13 residues. V was pared by 6 bases and J by 4 bases, with 12 bases between. Looked up from germline, CDR1 is LNHDA and CDR2 is SQIVND (reference sequence). CDR3 in DNA: TGTGCCAGTAGATCAGCTGGGCGAGAGACCCAGTACTTC. It specifies CASRSAGRETQYF.

The count of this clone is one. Other DNA sequences in this specimen translate into the identical CDR3. The chain uses TRBV20-1 and TRBJ2-7; D gene uncertain. V dropped 3 bases and J dropped 0 bases, with 3 bases sitting between them. Looked up from germline, CDR1 is DFQATT and CDR2 is SNEGSKA (reference sequence). The CDR3 sequence is 11 residues long. For the CDR3, the DNA is TGCAGTGCTAGCGACTCCTACGAGCAGTACTTC. Translating it yields CSASDSYEQYF.

This chain uses TRBV7-8 with TRBJ1-1; the D is unclear. Trimming removed 3 bases at V and 6 bases at J, with 8 bases between. CDR3 size: 12 residues. The germline CDR1 and CDR2 sequences are SGHVS and FQNEAQ. The DNA for the CDR3 is TGTGCCAGCAGCTTTCCAAACGCTGAAGCTTTCTTT. Its protein product is CASSFPNAEAFF.

J is TRBJ2-7 and V is TRBV13; the D gene is possibly TRBD1 (5 bases). V lost 3 bases, J lost 3 bases, and 6 bases lay in between. In germline, CDR1 is PRHDT, CDR2 FYEKMQ (reference sequence). This CDR3 contains 12 residues. The CDR3 protein is CASSFDSYEQYF. The CDR3 DNA is TGTGCCAGCAGCTTCGACAGCTACGAGCAGTACTTC.

The genes are TRBV7-9 and TRBJ1-4; no firm D call. The germline V gene encodes CDR1 SEHNR and CDR2 FQNEAQ (reference sequence). CDR3 size: 13 residues. Trimming cost V 5 bases and J 3 bases, with 7 bases left between them. CDR3 nucleotides: TGTGCCAGCAGCCCGGACCCTAATGAAAAACTGTTTTTT. It codes for CASSPDPNEKLFF.

The genes are TRBV10-3 and TRBJ2-6; D unresolved. V dropped 0 bases and J dropped 0 bases, with 9 bases sitting between them. Germline assignment: CDR1 ENHRY and CDR2 SYGVKD. This CDR3 has 17 residues. This chain's CDR3 is CAISESGRGSGANVLTF. CDR3 DNA sequence: TGTGCCATCAGTGAGTCGGGTAGAGGCTCTGGGGCCAACGTCCTGACTTTC.

The V call is TRBV27, the J call TRBJ1-5; 8 positions agree with TRBD1. V lost 5 bases and J lost 0; bases outside the gene matches: 6. The CDR3 has 16 residues. Per the germline V gene, CDR1 is MNHEY and CDR2 is SMNVEV (reference sequence). This CDR3 is CASSPSRGHSNQPQHF. CDR3 DNA: TGTGCCAGCAGTCCAAGCAGGGGGCATAGCAATCAGCCCCAGCATTTT.

The J gene is TRBJ2-3, the V gene TRBV7-9, with 7 bases aligning to TRBD2. Per the germline V gene, CDR1 is SEHNR and CDR2 is FQNEAQ (reference sequence). This CDR3 is 15 amino acids long. J lost 2 bases, V lost 8 bases, and 10 bases had no gene match. The CDR3 here is CASGAGEGLTDTQYF. The CDR3 DNA reads TGTGCCAGCGGGGCGGGGGAAGGTCTCACAGATACGCAGTATTTT.

This rearrangement joins TRBV11-2 to TRBJ2-5; D remains unclear. V lost 3 bases and J lost 4, with 9 bases in between. This CDR3 is built from 13 residues. Germline CDR1 is SGHAT and CDR2 is FQNNGV. The CDR3 DNA follows: TGTGCCAGCAGCTTTATGGGATTAGAGACCCAGTACTTC. Its protein product is CASSFMGLETQYF.

The rearrangement joins TRBV9 to TRBJ2-2; D might be TRBD2 (5 bases). V was cut by 4 bases and J by 0 bases, with 16 bases left in between. The CDR3 has 17 residues. In germline, CDR1 is SGDLS, CDR2 YYNGEE. The CDR3 region has the DNA TGTGCCAGCAGCCCCCTCACGACTACGCCGAACACCGGGGAGCTGTTTTTT. Translation gives CASSPLTTTPNTGELFF.

The V gene is TRBV28, the J gene TRBJ2-5; no reliable D call. The DNA matches TRBJ2-7 better at its end, which makes the J call doubtful. The CDR3 is 14 residues long. CDR1 is MDHEN and CDR2 is SYDVKM in the germline V gene. The CDR3 sequence: CASSLDGLPYEQYF. For the CDR3, the DNA is TGTGCCAGCAGTTTGGATGGCCTCCCCTACGAGCAGTACTTC.

The chain has TRBV6-1 and TRBJ1-2, with D uncertain. CDR1 is MNHNS and CDR2 is SASEGT in the germline V gene. This CDR3 has 15 amino acids. V lost 1 base and J lost 7, with 16 bases in between. CDR3 loop: CASSEEVLLLGGYTF. CDR3 DNA: TGTGCCAGCAGTGAAGAAGTCCTGCTGCTGGGTGGCTACACCTTC.

The chain links TRBV4-1 to TRBJ2-3, with D uncertain. The V end was cut by 1 base, the J end by 4 bases, with 9 bases between. The CDR3 has 14 amino acids. CDR1 is MGHRA and CDR2 is YSYEKL in the germline V gene. The CDR3 loop is CASSQVARADTQYF. For the CDR3, the DNA is TGCGCCAGCAGCCAAGTCGCTAGGGCAGATACGCAGTATTTT.

The rearrangement uses TRBV7-9 and TRBJ1-1, with D possibly being TRBD1 (5 bases). The V end was cut by 3 bases, the J end by 4 bases, with 18 bases between. Germline V gene sequence: CDR1 SEHNR, CDR2 FQNEAQ (reference sequence). The CDR3 contains 16 residues. The CDR3 DNA reads TGTGCCAGCAGCTTCAGTTGGGGCGCGGGGTTCACTGAAGCTTTCTTT. Its translation is CASSFSWGAGFTEAFF.

The chain carries TRBV9 and TRBJ1-2; D remains unclear. This CDR3 is 11 amino acids long. V lost 3 bases to trimming and J lost 6 bases, with 6 bases between them. Germline values: CDR1 SGDLS, CDR2 YYNGEE. The CDR3 protein is CASSGKDGYTF. The CDR3 bases are TGTGCCAGCAGCGGAAAAGATGGCTACACCTTC.

This chain connects TRBV4-1 to TRBJ2-7, with TRBD1 matching over 7 bases. The CDR3 is 16 amino acids. V shed 0 bases, J shed 2 bases, and the junction held 7 bases outside the gene matches. The germline CDR1 and CDR2 sequences are MGHRA and YSYEKL. The CDR3 DNA sequence: TGCGCCAGCAGCCAAGATCAGGGACAGCCGACCTACGAGCAGTACTTC. Amino acid sequence: CASSQDQGQPTYEQYF.

The rearrangement uses TRBV5-1 and TRBJ1-1, with D unclear. Germline V CDR1 and CDR2: SGHRS, YFSETQ. V was pared by 0 bases and J by 3 bases, with 18 bases between. The CDR3 runs to 17 residues. The CDR3 region is CASSLAKYKPADTEAFF. CDR3 in DNA: TGCGCCAGCAGCTTGGCCAAGTACAAGCCAGCGGACACTGAAGCTTTCTTT.

The chain joins TRBV2 to TRBJ2-2; 7 bases fit TRBD1. Germline CDR1 reads SNHLY; CDR2 reads FYNNEI. The CDR3 length is 13 residues. V lost 8 bases, J lost 7 bases, and 7 bases stayed unmatched. The CDR3 is CASWGQIIGELFF. CDR3 nucleotide sequence: TGTGCCAGCTGGGGACAGATAATCGGGGAGCTGTTTTTT.

The rearrangement uses TRBV21-1 and TRBJ1-3; TRBD1, as called in the table, went unchecked against the DNA. TRBV21-1 is annotated as a pseudogene. The CDR3 has 15 residues. In DNA form, the CDR3 reads TGTGCCAGCCCAGAGACAGGATTTTCTGGAAACACCATATATTTT. It encodes CASPETGFSGNTIYF.

The chain combines TRBV7-9 with TRBJ2-4, with unresolved D. V was pared by 1 base and J by 8 bases, with 6 bases between. Germline V gene sequence: CDR1 SEHNR, CDR2 FQNEAQ (reference sequence). CDR3 length: 12 amino acids. The CDR3 is CASSLGSHIQYF. Written as DNA, the CDR3 is TGTGCCAGCAGCTTAGGGAGCCACATTCAGTACTTC.